The sequence of this TCR beta chain was determined in a study of blood T cell repertoires in COVID-19. CDR3 size: 14 residues. V shed 7 bases and J shed 0 bases, with 12 bases lying between them. CDR1 is WSHSY, CDR2 SAAADI, per germline. TCRdb keeps only in-frame clones here, not all; method: immunoSEQ multiplex PCR. The sample contains around 330,000 clones, 89% of which appear only once. The cohort comprised adults aged roughly 18 to 95 years residing in approximately 25 US areas. The receptor was derived from a woman aged 40 to 49 who had recovered from COVID-19. Sequencing was performed on PBMCs or T cells enriched from blood (not recorded which). This chain uses TRBV10-2 with TRBJ1-1, with D possibly being TRBD1 (6 bases). DNA for the CDR3: TGCGCCAGCACGGACAGCTTCATGAACACTGAAGCTTTCTTT. Translating gives CASTDSFMNTEAFF.